This entry lists 31 T cell receptor beta chains sequenced from one sample in a study of blood T cells in healthy people across ages. A second roughly 7 to 12 cycle PCR used barcoded and J-beta primers. TCRdb fed the 5' RACE reads into MiXCR, producing one record per CDR3 protein. Of roughly 1.6 million distinct CDR3 sequences in the sample, roughly 32% were seen once. Sequenced: blood. All receptors derive from a woman in her 30s in good health.

J is TRBJ2-1 and V is TRBV5-1, with 11 bases aligning to TRBD2. The CDR3 consists of 16 residues. V gave up 3 bases and J gave up 5 bases; unmatched junction bases: 7. Germline V lookup: CDR1 SGHRS, CDR2 YFSETQ. CDR3 in DNA: TGCGCCAGCAGCTGCCCCGGGACTAGCGGAAACAATGAGCAGTTCTTC. This translates into CASSCPGTSGNNEQFF.

The J gene is TRBJ2-7, the V gene TRBV6-2 or TRBV6-3; 9 bases align to TRBD2. Losses at the gene ends were 8 bases for V and 1 base for J; bases not matched to a gene: 18. This CDR3 comprises 18 residues. Germline V gene data show CDR1 as MNHEY and CDR2 as SVGEGT. The CDR3 region has the DNA TGTGCCAGCGGGTCCGATTGGACTAGCGACAATCTTTCCTACGAGCAGTACTTC. Translated, it gives CASGSDWTSDNLSYEQYF.

This chain links TRBV7-9 with TRBJ2-2; 7 nucleotides align to TRBD1. V dropped 5 bases and J dropped 7; count of bases not matched to a gene: 13. Germline V gene data show CDR1 as SEHNR and CDR2 as FQNEAQ (reference sequence). This CDR3 has 16 amino acids. The CDR3 sequence is CASSEPGQPDGGELFF. The CDR3 bases are TGTGCCAGCAGCGAACCGGGACAGCCCGACGGCGGGGAGCTGTTTTTT.

This clonotype was picked up a small number of times. Written as DNA, the CDR3 is TGTGCCAGCAGCCAAGGTGCTAGCGGGGGGGCGTGGGAGACCCAGTACTTC. Amino acids: CASSQGASGGAWETQYF. V gene TRBV4-2 combines with J gene TRBJ2-5, with 12 bases matching TRBD2. Unmatched junction bases numbered 8, after V lost 1 base and J lost 5 bases. The CDR3 spans 17 residues. Germline V gene sequence: CDR1 LGHNA, CDR2 YNFKEQ.

The chain uses TRBV30 and TRBJ2-1; 8 nucleotides match TRBD2. J lost 8 bases, V lost 5 bases, and 5 bases had no gene match. Per germline, CDR1 GTSNPN and CDR2 SVGIG (reference sequence). CDR3 length: 12 residues. CDR3 nucleotides: TGTGCCTGGTCCTTACTAGCGGATGAGCAGTTCTTC. Translated: CAWSLLADEQFF. Drawing the rest from reference TRBV30 and TRBJ2-1, the complete variable domain is SQTIHQWPATLVQPVGSPLSLECTVEGTSNPNLYWYRQAAGRGLQLLFYSVGIGQISSEVPQNLSASRPQDRQFILSSKKLLLSDSGFYLCAWSLLADEQFFGPGTRLTVL.

This chain joins TRBV5-5 and TRBJ2-7, with D possibly being TRBD1 (7 bases). CDR3 length: 14 amino acids. V was shortened by 0 bases and J by 5 bases, with 12 bases between the two germline ends. Germline loops: CDR1 SGHKS, CDR2 YYEKEE (reference sequence). The CDR3 bases are TGTGCCAGCAGCTTGGAACAGGGGAGGAACGAGCAGTACTTC. Residues: CASSLEQGRNEQYF.

V is TRBV5-1 and J is TRBJ2-1; 11 nucleotides agree with TRBD2. The CDR3 contains 16 residues. The germline CDR1 and CDR2 sequences are SGHRS and YFSETQ. The J segment lost 7 bases and the V segment lost 0 bases, leaving 6 bases of the junction unmatched. DNA for the CDR3: TGCGCCAGCAGCTTGGAACTAGCGGGGGCGGGGAATGAGCAGTTCTTC. Protein sequence: CASSLELAGAGNEQFF.

The rearrangement joins TRBV13 to TRBJ2-1; 16 positions agree with TRBD2. J lost 9 bases, V lost 5 bases, and 10 bases had no gene match. The CDR3 is 17 residues long. Germline CDR1 reads PRHDT; CDR2 reads FYEKMQ (reference sequence). The CDR3 nucleotides are TGTGCCAGCAGCCCTTTGGGACTAGCGGGGGGGCAGGGTGAGCAGTTCTTC. This sequence encodes CASSPLGLAGGQGEQFF.

This clonotype was seen many times. The chain combines TRBV10-3 with TRBJ2-7, with D possibly being TRBD2 (5 bases). The CDR3 spans 12 residues. Germline values: CDR1 ENHRY, CDR2 SYGVKD. Trimming cost V 2 bases and J 4 bases, with 6 bases left between them. CDR3 DNA: TGTGCCATCAGTGAGGGAGGTTACGAGCAGTACTTC. Encoded protein: CAISEGGYEQYF.

The table lists this clonotype with many counts. The rearrangement links TRBV5-1 to TRBJ1-2, with D unresolved. The CDR3 totals 13 residues. Between the trimmed V and J ends, which lost 0 bases and 2 bases, there was a span of 5 bases. Per the germline V gene, CDR1 is SGHRS and CDR2 is YFSETQ. CDR3 DNA: TGCGCCAGCAGCTTGGTTGTCAACTATGGCTACACCTTC. The encoded protein is CASSLVVNYGYTF.

The V gene is TRBV20-1, the J gene TRBJ1-2; 7 nucleotides align to TRBD1. The ends lost 0 bases at V and 6 bases at J; junction bases unmatched: 1. Germline loops: CDR1 DFQATT, CDR2 SNEGSKA (reference sequence). The length of the CDR3 is 12 residues. CDR3 coding DNA: TGCAGTGCTAGAGAGGGACAGCATGGCTACACCTTC. Translating it yields CSAREGQHGYTF.

The chain joins TRBV2 to TRBJ2-7; no firm D call. The V gene's germline CDR1 is SNHLY and CDR2 FYNNEI. V dropped 2 bases and J dropped 2 bases, with 7 bases sitting between them. The CDR3 extends over 13 amino acids. This CDR3 reads CASSEISTYEQYF. The CDR3 DNA reads TGTGCCAGCAGTGAAATTAGCACCTACGAGCAGTACTTC.

For this clonotype: A much larger clonotype is one base distant, so this may be a read error. The chain carries TRBV3-1 and TRBJ1-4; D might be TRBD1 (5 bases). The CDR3 totals 15 residues. Germline V gives CDR1 LGHDT, CDR2 YNNKEL (reference sequence). Trimming cost V 0 bases and J 11 bases, with 16 bases left between them. CDR3 amino acids: CASSQDPAGRVKLFF. In DNA form, the CDR3 reads TGTGCCAGCAGCCAAGATCCGGCAGGGAGGGTGAAACTGTTTTTT.

This clonotype was picked up a small number of times. J is TRBJ2-7 and V is TRBV10-2; D is undetermined. Germline CDR1 is WSHSY and CDR2 is SAAADI. Trimming took off 5 bases at V and 6 bases at J, with 14 bases between the two ends. CDR3 size: 13 residues. The CDR3 bases are TGCGCCAGCAGTCGGGCCGAATGGGGCGAGCAGTACTTC. This codes for CASSRAEWGEQYF.

This rearrangement joins TRBV4-1 to TRBJ1-1; no clear D. V was shortened by 0 bases and J by 6 bases, with 8 bases between the two germline ends. From germline, CDR1 is MGHRA and CDR2 YSYEKL. The CDR3 runs to 13 residues. CDR3 in DNA: TGCGCCAGCAGCCAAGAAAGGCGATCTGAAGCTTTCTTT. Translation gives CASSQERRSEAFF.

This clonotype was detected a few times. The chain has TRBV27 and TRBJ2-7, with 7 bases fitting TRBD1. CDR1 and CDR2 (germline): MNHEY, SMNVEV (reference sequence). After removal of 1 base from V and 3 bases from J, the junction contained 12 bases not matched to a gene. This CDR3 contains 17 residues. For the CDR3, the DNA is TGTGCCAGCAGTTTATTCCTCGGACAGGATTCCCACTACGAGCAGTACTTC. The encoded protein is CASSLFLGQDSHYEQYF.

The chain is built from TRBV27 and TRBJ1-1; a weak D match, TRBD1 (6 bases). Germline V CDR1 and CDR2: MNHEY, SMNVEV (reference sequence). CDR3 length: 15 amino acids. With 2 bases removed from V and 7 bases from J, the gap between germline ends came to 17 bases. CDR3 in amino acids: CASSLEGGGTGEAFF. CDR3 DNA sequence: TGTGCCAGCAGTTTAGAGGGGGGCGGGACGGGTGAAGCTTTCTTT.

This clonotype was seen more than once but under ten times. CDR3 sequence reads: CASSQVFDSSNYGYTF. In DNA, the CDR3 is TGCGCCAGCAGCCAAGTATTCGACTCTAGTAACTATGGCTACACCTTC. This chain links TRBV4-1 with TRBJ1-2; D not resolved. The CDR3 extends over 16 amino acids. Deletions cut 1 base from V and 1 base from J, with 13 bases between. Per germline, CDR1 MGHRA and CDR2 YSYEKL.

This clonotype was seen a handful of times. This chain joins TRBV6-1 and TRBJ1-4, with D unclear. The CDR3 extends over 14 amino acids. Trimming took 6 bases from V and 5 from J, leaving 13 bases between them. Germline V gene lookup returns CDR1 MNHNS and CDR2 SASEGT. In DNA form, the CDR3 reads TGTGCCAGCAGCGCCGTAAGGGTCAATGAAAAACTGTTTTTT. It yields the protein CASSAVRVNEKLFF.

This clonotype was observed a handful of times. V is TRBV4-1 and J is TRBJ1-2; D is perhaps TRBD1 (5 bases). The length of the CDR3 is 14 residues. V lost 7 bases and J 2 bases, leaving 14 bases between the germline ends. Germline assignment: CDR1 MGHRA and CDR2 YSYEKL. Here the CDR3 DNA reads TGCGCCAGCAACTCCAGGGCCGCGAACTATGGCTACACCTTC. The encoded protein is CASNSRAANYGYTF.

V and J are TRBV6-1 and TRBJ1-5; D gene ambiguous. V gave up 1 base and J gave up 0 bases, with 7 bases separating them. The CDR3 is 15 amino acids. Germline V CDR1 and CDR2: MNHNS, SASEGT. The CDR3 reads CASSEEPYSNQPQHF. For the CDR3, the DNA is TGTGCCAGCAGTGAAGAGCCTTATAGCAATCAGCCCCAGCATTTT.

The chain has TRBV5-1 and TRBJ2-1; no firm D call. This CDR3 region has 15 residues. Germline V CDR1 and CDR2: SGHRS, YFSETQ. Trimming removed 8 bases from V and 3 bases from J, with 18 bases in between. CDR3 residues: CASRREWEDYNEQFF. The CDR3 nucleotides read TGCGCCAGTCGTCGTGAGTGGGAAGACTACAATGAGCAGTTCTTC.

Regarding this clonotype: Germline is not matched at one junction end, which may reflect a read error. This chain connects TRBV12-3 or TRBV12-4 to TRBJ2-2; 7 bases map to TRBD1. There are 15 residues in the CDR3. CDR3 residues: CASSTGVKGAGEQFF. The DNA of the CDR3 is TGTGCCAGCAGTACAGGGGTTAAGGGAGCCGGGGAGCAGTTTTTT.

The gene calls are TRBV9 and TRBJ2-1; no firm D call. The CDR3 spans 12 residues. Germline CDR1 is SGDLS and CDR2 is YYNGEE. Trimming left V 0 bases short and J 12 bases short, with 10 bases between. DNA for the CDR3: TGTGCCAGCAGCGTAGATTTCGGTGGGCAGTTCTTC. Residues: CASSVDFGGQFF.

In its sample, this clonotype was seen a few times. V and J are TRBV29-1 and TRBJ2-2, with D perhaps TRBD1 (6 bases). The CDR3 length is 13 residues. V lost 6 bases and J lost 4, with 12 bases in between. Per the germline V gene, CDR1 is SQVTM and CDR2 is ANQGSEA. CDR3 region: CSVTGLGTGELFF. The CDR3, as DNA: TGCAGCGTCACAGGGTTGGGCACCGGGGAGCTGTTTTTT.

V is TRBV6-1 and J is TRBJ2-6; D tentatively fits TRBD1 or TRBD2 (5 bases each). CDR1 and CDR2 (germline): MNHNS, SASEGT. The V gene lost 6 bases and the J gene lost 0 bases, with 12 bases spanning the gap. The CDR3 loop spans 16 amino acids. In DNA form, the CDR3 reads TGTGCCAGCAGGACCGGGGCCCACTCTGGGGCCAACGTCCTGACTTTC. It yields the protein CASRTGAHSGANVLTF.

J is TRBJ2-7 and V is TRBV10-3; 10 bases line up with TRBD2. CDR1 and CDR2 (germline): ENHRY, SYGVKD. Unmatched junction bases numbered 18, after V lost 7 bases and J lost 0 bases. CDR3 size: 19 residues. The CDR3 DNA reads as TGTGCCATCATCTGCTCGCCCGGGACTAGCGTAAACATCTCCTACGAGCAGTACTTC. It yields the protein CAIICSPGTSVNISYEQYF.

This clonotype has more than one count but fewer than ten. The CDR3 here is CASSLDSGRGNEQFF. The CDR3 region has the DNA TGCGCCAGCAGCCTTGATAGCGGGAGGGGCAATGAGCAGTTCTTC. The V gene is TRBV5-1, the J gene TRBJ2-1; 11 bases fit TRBD2. CDR3 length: 15 residues. J was trimmed by 6 bases and V by 4 bases; bases with no gene match: 6. Germline-derived CDR1 and CDR2 are SGHRS and YFSETQ.

The table lists this clonotype with a few counts. This chain joins TRBV9 and TRBJ2-1; D is perhaps TRBD1 or TRBD2 (6 bases each). Germline CDR1 is SGDLS and CDR2 is YYNGEE. The CDR3 totals 15 residues. Trimming shortened V by 0 bases and J by 6 bases, and 13 bases separated the two germline ends. The CDR3 nucleotides read TGTGCCAGCAGCGTAGCCGCCAAGGGGGGCAATGAGCAGTTCTTC. It encodes CASSVAAKGGNEQFF.

J is TRBJ2-5 and V is TRBV7-3; no firm D call. CDR1 SGHTA and CDR2 FQGTGA come from the germline V gene. There are 13 residues in the CDR3. V lost 1 base and J 4 bases, leaving 7 bases between the germline ends. The CDR3 here is CASSLNFLETQYF. CDR3 in DNA: TGTGCCAGCAGCTTAAACTTTCTAGAGACCCAGTACTTC.

This clonotype was seen a few times. The V gene is TRBV20-1, the J gene TRBJ2-3, with 9 bases fitting TRBD2. The germline gives CDR1 DFQATT, CDR2 SNEGSKA (reference sequence). This CDR3 spans 16 amino acids. With 8 bases clipped from V and 2 bases from J, the junction kept 14 bases outside the gene matches. In DNA form, the CDR3 reads TGCAGTACTCAAGGGGTTAGCGGGAGTAACACAGATACGCAGTATTTT. This gives the protein CSTQGVSGSNTDTQYF.